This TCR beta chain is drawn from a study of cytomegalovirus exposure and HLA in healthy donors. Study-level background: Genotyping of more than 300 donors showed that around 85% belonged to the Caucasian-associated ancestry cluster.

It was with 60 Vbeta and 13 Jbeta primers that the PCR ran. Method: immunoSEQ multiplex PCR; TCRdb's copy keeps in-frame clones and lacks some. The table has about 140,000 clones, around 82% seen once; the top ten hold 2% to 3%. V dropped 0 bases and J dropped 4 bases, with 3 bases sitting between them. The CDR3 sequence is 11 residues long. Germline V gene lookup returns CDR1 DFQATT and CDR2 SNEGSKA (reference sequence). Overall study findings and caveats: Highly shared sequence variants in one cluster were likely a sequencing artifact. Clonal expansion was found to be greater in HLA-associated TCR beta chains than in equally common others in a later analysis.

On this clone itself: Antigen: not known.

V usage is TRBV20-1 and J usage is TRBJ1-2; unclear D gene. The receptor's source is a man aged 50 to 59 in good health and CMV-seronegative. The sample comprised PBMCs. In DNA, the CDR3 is TGCAGTGCTAGAGACCTCTATGGCTACACCTTC. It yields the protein CSARDLYGYTF.